Following are 8 T cell receptor beta chains from one sample sequenced in a study of shared clonotypes between healthy human individuals. Clones were sequenced by immunoSEQ multiplex PCR, and TCRdb holds only the in-frame ones, with some missing. In the table there are over 750,000 clones, 95% to 97% of which are singletons. CD45RO negativity and positive selection for CCR7 defined naive CD8 cells, a population that excluded terminally differentiated effector memory CD45RA+ cells. The sequencing sample was made of naive CD8+ T cells sorted from blood. These receptors all stem from a man in his thirties or forties in good health.

This clone was seen just once. The chain joins TRBV9 to TRBJ2-4; 8 bases are a match to TRBD1. Germline V gene data show CDR1 as SGDLS and CDR2 as YYNGEE. Trimming at V came to 0 bases and at J to 5 bases, leaving 4 bases not matched to a gene. This CDR3 region has 15 residues. The CDR3 nucleotides read TGTGCCAGCAGCGTAGGCCAGGGGGCTGAAAACATTCAGTACTTC. Translated: CASSVGQGAENIQYF.

A remark on this clone: The identical CDR3 is also encoded by other nucleotide sequences in the sample. The V gene is TRBV18, the J gene TRBJ2-7; D possibly corresponds to TRBD2 (6 bases). The CDR3 is made up of 14 amino acids. V was clipped by 0 bases and J by 0 bases, with 6 bases between them. CDR1 and CDR2 from the germline V gene are KGHSH and LQKENI. The CDR3 nucleotides are TGTGCCAGCTCACCACCGGAGGGCTCCTACGAGCAGTACTTC. It codes for CASSPPEGSYEQYF. The full variable domain, rest sourced from reference TRBV18 and TRBJ2-7, is NAGVMQNPRHLVRRRGQEARLRCSPMKGHSHVYWYRQLPEEGLKFMVYLQKENIIDESGMPKERFSAEFPKEGPSILRIQQVVRGDSAAYFCASSPPEGSYEQYFGPGTRLTVT.

V usage is TRBV2 and J usage is TRBJ1-2; D is unresolved. Germline CDR1 SNHLY, CDR2 FYNNEI. The CDR3 runs 13 residues. Trimming removed 1 base at V and 4 bases at J, with 7 bases between. In DNA form, the CDR3 reads TGTGCCAGCAGTGAAGGAAACCCCTATGGCTACACCTTC. Translated, it gives CASSEGNPYGYTF.

This chain joins TRBV4-1 and TRBJ2-7; a possible D gene is TRBD2 (5 bases). V shed 5 bases and J shed 6 bases, with 20 bases lying between them. Germline CDR1 reads MGHRA; CDR2 reads YSYEKL. The CDR3 loop spans 15 amino acids. CDR3 sequence: CASSSRVTARGEQYF. The CDR3 bases are TGCGCCAGCAGCTCCCGTGTTACGGCCCGGGGCGAGCAGTACTTC.

The gene calls are TRBV28 and TRBJ2-1; 14 bases fit TRBD2. Germline CDR1 MDHEN, CDR2 SYDVKM. V gave up 6 bases and J gave up 0 bases; unmatched junction bases: 13. This CDR3 is built from 20 residues. The CDR3 reads CASRGPGTSGRTSSYNEQFF. In DNA, the CDR3 is TGTGCCAGCAGGGGCCCAGGGACTAGCGGGAGAACAAGCTCCTACAATGAGCAGTTCTTC.

V is TRBV4-1 and J is TRBJ2-7; 7 bases are a match to TRBD2. Per the germline V gene, CDR1 is MGHRA and CDR2 is YSYEKL. V lost 4 bases to trimming and J lost 0 bases; unmatched junction nucleotides: 6. The CDR3 sequence is 15 residues long. The CDR3 coding sequence is TGCGCCAGCAGCCGGGCGGGACTATCCTCCTACGAGCAGTACTTC. Translated, it gives CASSRAGLSSYEQYF.

This rearrangement joins TRBV6-5 to TRBJ1-2; D may be TRBD1 (5 bases). The CDR3 runs to 12 residues. Per the germline V gene, CDR1 is MNHEY and CDR2 is SVGAGI. V lost 9 bases, J lost 6 bases, and 14 bases lay in between. DNA of the CDR3: TGTGCCAGTTCAGGGAGGCTGGATGGCTACACCTTC. Its translation is CASSGRLDGYTF.

This clone was found a few times. Distinct nucleotide sequences in the sample also encode this CDR3. The chain recombines TRBV7-9 with TRBJ2-7; D call uncertain. The CDR3 totals 11 residues. Trimming took off 5 bases at V and 2 bases at J, with 4 bases between the two ends. Germline-derived CDR1 and CDR2 are SEHNR and FQNEAQ (reference sequence). This CDR3 is CASSKTYEQYF. Written as DNA, the CDR3 is TGTGCCAGCAGCAAAACCTACGAGCAGTACTTC.